Shown below are 2 T cell receptor beta chains from a single sample sequenced in a study of neurological immune-mediated disorders (dated by TCRdb to about 2019). Libraries came from 5' RACE. Sequencing was carried out with an Illumina HiSeq 2500. The public sequencing data were trimmed at Q25 with fastp and processed into clonotypes with MiXCR by TCRdb, which kept only in-frame beta chains. Duplicate CDR3 protein sequences are folded into a single record with the most common DNA and genes. The sample yields about 52,000 distinct CDR3 sequences; about 3.8% were counted once. The top ten clones comprise 6.5% of the sample. Sequencing was carried out using PBMCs. These receptors were taken from a man between 60 and 75 years old with multiple sclerosis.

The rearrangement uses TRBV7-8 and TRBJ2-2; 13 nucleotides agree with TRBD2. CDR1 SGHVS and CDR2 FQNEAQ come from the germline V gene. The trim removed 5 bases at V and 5 bases at J, leaving 5 bases unmatched. The CDR3 has 16 amino acids. The CDR3 nucleotides are TGTGCCAGCAGCCAACGACTAGCGGGGGGTACCGGGGAGCTGTTTTTT. This gives the protein CASSQRLAGGTGELFF.

This clonotype was recorded at least ten times. The rearrangement uses TRBV7-9 and TRBJ2-3; no definite D call. Germline CDR1 SEHNR, CDR2 FQNEAQ (reference sequence). Trimming stripped 1 base from V and 4 bases from J, with 3 bases between. This CDR3 spans 12 amino acids. The CDR3 DNA follows: TGTGCCAGCAGCTTAGAACCAGATACGCAGTATTTT. Translated, it gives CASSLEPDTQYF.